This T cell receptor beta chain appears in the sequencing data of a study of T-cell reconstitution after alpha-beta-depleted transplantation in children. Study-level points and caveats: Reportedly, roughly two months post-transplant, alpha-beta T cells arose from several hundred expanded graft clones. Day-60 TCRbeta diversity that was high in some patients was derived from surviving recipient T cells and thymic progenitors. Fresh T-cell production supplied most of the T-cell counts and diversity seen one year after transplant.

This clonotype was picked up a small number of times. Antigen specificity is unknown. Preparation of the TCRbeta library involved a method that used unique molecular identifiers. TCRdb itself ran the PCR reads through MiXCR, one entry per CDR3 protein. The profile shows almost 600,000 distinct CDR3 sequences, roughly a quarter of them singletons. CDR1 and CDR2 (germline): MDHEN, SYDVKM. Between the trimmed V and J ends, which lost 4 bases and 2 bases, there was a span of 15 bases. This CDR3 has 16 residues. The source was PBMCs, collected before TCRalphabeta/CD19-depleted stem cell transplant. This chain joins TRBV28 and TRBJ1-5; D possibly corresponds to TRBD1 (6 bases). The receptor was isolated from a boy less than two years old with Wiskott-Aldrich syndrome, due to receive a stem cell transplant. The CDR3 nucleotides are TGTGCCAGCAGTTCCCCACAGGGAGGCGGCAATCAGCCCCAGCATTTT. This gives the protein CASSSPQGGGNQPQHF.